This T cell receptor beta chain was documented in a study of CXCR3-negative and CXCR3-positive naive CD8 T cells. Each CD8+ T cell subset was sorted in triplicate, under 350,000 cells each. CD45RO-CCR7+CD27+CD95- was the phenotype of naive CD8+ T cells. With respect to this clonotype: Its target is unknown.

The study, taken as a whole, reports: Compared with CXCR3-negative naive cells, CXCR3-positive naive cells showed more hydrophobic TRB CDR3s.

5' RACE with UMI labels generated the TRB cDNA libraries. Reprocessing the 5' RACE reads, TCRdb reports a single entry for every CDR3 protein and omits DNA. This sample's table reports 130,000 to 150,000 distinct CDR3 sequences. The sample consisted of naive CXCR3+ CD8+ T cells from blood. The subset denotes: CD45RO-CCR7+CD27+CD95- naive CD8+ T cells expressing CXCR3 (TNR3+). The receptor's source is a human donor in good health. Some clones in this sample may be carry-over from other donors' samples.

This chain's CDR3 is CASSGPGFPGELFF. The rearrangement joins TRBV5-5 to TRBJ2-2; TCRdb's D call, TRBD1, is unchecked because there is no DNA. The CDR3 consists of 14 residues. The germline CDR1 and CDR2 sequences are SGHKS and YYEKEE (reference sequence).